This TCR beta chain was profiled in a study of T cells expressing NK-cell markers. Study-level background: Seven sequenced donors out of eight were HCMV-seropositive, one seronegative.

TCRdb reprocessed the 5' RACE reads and keeps a single row for each CDR3 protein, giving no DNA. This repertoire includes under 600,000 distinct CDR3 sequences. Germline CDR1 is WNHNN and CDR2 is SYGVQD (reference sequence). The CDR3 covers 14 residues. The sample comprised blood T cells: a sorted CD56 or NKG2C T cell subset, CD4+ or CD8+ T cells, or bulk PBMC T cells (not recorded which). The sequence was collected from a woman aged 45-65 years in good health. The chain links TRBV10-1 to TRBJ2-3; absent DNA, TCRdb's TRBD2 call cannot be checked. This CDR3 reads CASSDGRATDTQYF.